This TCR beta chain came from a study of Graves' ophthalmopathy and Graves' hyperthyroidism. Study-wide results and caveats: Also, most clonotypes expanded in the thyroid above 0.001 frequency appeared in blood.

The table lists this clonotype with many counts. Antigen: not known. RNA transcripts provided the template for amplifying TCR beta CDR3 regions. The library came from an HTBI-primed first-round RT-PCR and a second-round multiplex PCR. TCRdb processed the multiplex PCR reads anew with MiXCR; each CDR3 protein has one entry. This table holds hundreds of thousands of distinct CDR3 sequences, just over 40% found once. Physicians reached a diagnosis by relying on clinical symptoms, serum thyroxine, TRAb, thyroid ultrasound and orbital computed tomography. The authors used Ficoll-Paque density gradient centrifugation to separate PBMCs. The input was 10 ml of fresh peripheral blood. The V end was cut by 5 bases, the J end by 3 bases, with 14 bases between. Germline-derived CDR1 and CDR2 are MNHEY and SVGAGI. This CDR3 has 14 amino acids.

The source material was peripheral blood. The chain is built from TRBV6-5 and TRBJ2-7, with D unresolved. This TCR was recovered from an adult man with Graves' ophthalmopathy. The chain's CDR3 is CASSNYVGDYEQYF. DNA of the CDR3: TGTGCCAGCAGTAATTACGTCGGAGACTACGAGCAGTACTTC.